The text below deals with one T cell receptor (beta chain). Germline CDR1 reads MNHNS; CDR2 reads SASEGT. The trim removed 0 bases at V and 2 bases at J, leaving 4 bases unmatched. The CDR3 loop spans 17 amino acids. This entry belongs to a study of T cell changes during pregnancy in multiple sclerosis. TCRdb's table, derived via immunoSEQ multiplex PCR, lists solely in-frame clones and lacks some. The repertoire holds tens of thousands of clones, over 85% seen once, with roughly 0.21% in the top ten. This TCR was recovered from a female donor with multiple sclerosis, enrolled in a pregnancy study. The chain uses TRBV6-1 and TRBJ1-3; 10 bases are shared with TRBD1. Sequences were derived from CD4+ T cells from peripheral blood mononuclear cells, sampled before pregnancy. The CDR3, as DNA: TGTGCCAGCAGTGAAGCGGGACAGGGGTCGGCTGGAAACACCATATATTTT. It specifies CASSEAGQGSAGNTIYF.